This T cell receptor (beta chain) was sequenced during a study of CD8 T cells in ankylosing spondylitis. Regarding the study as a whole: Reported data indicate significant enrichment of disease-linked clones within matched ankylosing spondylitis synovial fluid. Under 10 highly homologous variants formed a TCR beta motif that appeared characteristic of ankylosing spondylitis blood.

TCRdb recomputed calls from the 5' RACE reads with MiXCR, one row per CDR3 protein. The sample records about 340,000 distinct CDR3 sequences, less than 9.5% being singletons. Only a few counts were recorded for this clonotype. Its cognate antigen is unknown. The sequence derives from a male donor with ankylosing spondylitis. The sample consisted of blood, either unsorted or a sorted T cell fraction (not recorded which).

The CDR3 here is CASSSATDTQYF. In DNA form, the CDR3 reads TGCGCCAGCAGCTCTGCCACAGATACGCAGTATTTT. The chain recombines TRBV5-1 with TRBJ2-3; D unclear. Germline V gene sequence: CDR1 SGHRS, CDR2 YFSETQ. The CDR3 is 12 amino acids. Between the trimmed V and J ends, which lost 3 bases and 2 bases, there was a span of 4 bases.